A single sample gave rise to the 28 T cell receptor beta chains below, sequenced in a study of control samples from healthy donors and cancer patients. Profiling relied on immunoSEQ multiplex PCR, and the TCRdb table lists in-frame clones only, not all of them. This sample has under 55,000 clones, with about 80% found just once. Sequencing was performed on blood. These receptors all come from a man between 65 and 80 years old in good health.

V and J are TRBV7-8 and TRBJ2-5; TRBD2 aligns across 13 bases. This CDR3 region has 16 residues. Germline V gene sequence: CDR1 SGHVS, CDR2 FQNEAQ. The junction had 0 bases not matched to a gene; V was cut back by 1 base and J by 1 base. The CDR3 nucleotides are TGTGCCAGCAGCTTAGGACTAGCGGGAGGCCAAGAGACCCAGTACTTC. This codes for CASSLGLAGGQETQYF.

This clone was found once. The chain links TRBV5-1 to TRBJ2-7; 7 bases are a match to TRBD1. CDR1 SGHRS and CDR2 YFSETQ come from the germline V gene. The ends lost 0 bases at V and 3 bases at J; junction bases unmatched: 9. This CDR3 has 16 residues. The CDR3 loop reads CASSLGVGGAFYEQYF. The CDR3 nucleotides are TGCGCCAGCAGCTTGGGCGTAGGGGGCGCTTTCTACGAGCAGTACTTC.

This clone was counted a few times. The rearrangement links TRBV5-1 to TRBJ2-7, with D possibly matching TRBD1 (6 bases). The CDR3 is made up of 14 amino acids. Germline V gene lookup returns CDR1 SGHRS and CDR2 YFSETQ. V was cut by 6 bases and J by 3 bases, with 16 bases left in between. The CDR3 region has the DNA TGCGCCAGCAACCGGGACATCTACAACTACGAGCAGTACTTC. Residues: CASNRDIYNYEQYF.

This clone has a single count. The chain links TRBV11-2 to TRBJ2-5; D not certain. Germline V gene lookup returns CDR1 SGHAT and CDR2 FQNNGV. This CDR3 comprises 13 residues. Between the trimmed V and J ends, which lost 5 bases and 1 base, there was a span of 8 bases. Written as DNA, the CDR3 is TGTGCCAGCAGCCAAGGAGTCCAAGAGACCCAGTACTTC. This translates into CASSQGVQETQYF.

This clone was seen more than once but under ten times. This rearrangement joins TRBV5-1 to TRBJ2-5, with TRBD2 matching over 8 bases. J lost 0 bases, V lost 1 base, and 17 bases had no gene match. The germline V gene encodes CDR1 SGHRS and CDR2 YFSETQ. The CDR3 is 20 residues long. CDR3 sequence (DNA): TGCGCCAGCAGCTTGCCCCTAACTCCCAGCGGGGGAGCGTACCAAGAGACCCAGTACTTC. Protein sequence: CASSLPLTPSGGAYQETQYF.

This chain uses TRBV5-4 with TRBJ2-1; 9 bases agree with TRBD2. In germline, CDR1 is SGHNT, CDR2 YYREEE (reference sequence). The V segment lost 4 bases and the J segment 6 bases; nucleotides outside the gene matches: 5. CDR3 size: 14 residues. CDR3 in DNA: TGTGCCAGCAGCCCCTGGCGGGGGGGCAATGAGCAGTTCTTC. It codes for CASSPWRGGNEQFF.

The chain is built from TRBV7-3 and TRBJ2-3; 10 positions agree with TRBD1. In germline, CDR1 is SGHTA, CDR2 FQGTGA. V dropped 8 bases and J dropped 3; count of bases not matched to a gene: 5. This CDR3 comprises 14 residues. This CDR3 is CASRRDRGTDTQYF. DNA for the CDR3: TGTGCCAGCCGCCGGGACAGGGGAACAGATACGCAGTATTTT. Drawing the rest from reference TRBV7-3 and TRBJ2-3, the complete variable domain is GAGVSQTPSNKVTEKGKYVELRCDPISGHTALYWYRQSLGQGPEFLIYFQGTGAADDSGLPNDRFFAVRPEGSVSTLKIQRTERGDSAVYLCASRRDRGTDTQYFGPGTRLTVL.

The V gene is TRBV5-4, the J gene TRBJ1-3; the D is unclear. Germline V lookup: CDR1 SGHNT, CDR2 YYREEE (reference sequence). The CDR3 is 15 amino acids. V gave up 3 bases and J gave up 0 bases, with 10 bases separating them. This CDR3 reads CASSYGNASGNTIYF. The CDR3 nucleotides are TGTGCCAGCAGCTACGGTAACGCCTCTGGAAACACCATATATTTT.

This clone has more than one count but fewer than ten. This chain joins TRBV29-1 and TRBJ2-7; 8 bases map to TRBD2. Germline CDR1 and CDR2: SQVTM and ANQGSEA. The CDR3 has 14 amino acids. The trim removed 5 bases at V and 0 bases at J, leaving 6 bases unmatched. CDR3 sequence: CSVQAGAHSYEQYF. CDR3 bases: TGCAGCGTTCAAGCGGGGGCTCACTCCTACGAGCAGTACTTC.

The chain employs TRBV7-9 and TRBJ1-1; D remains unclear. CDR3 length: 13 amino acids. Trimming removed 3 bases at V and 3 bases at J, with 8 bases between. Germline CDR1 reads SEHNR; CDR2 reads FQNEAQ (reference sequence). This chain's CDR3 is CASSFTEYTEAFF. The CDR3 region has the DNA TGTGCCAGCAGCTTCACAGAGTACACTGAAGCTTTCTTT.

The V gene is TRBV10-2, the J gene TRBJ2-2; D is uncertain. Germline lookup yields CDR1 WSHSY and CDR2 SAAADI. Trimming took off 4 bases at V and 7 bases at J, with 13 bases between the two ends. The CDR3 has 14 residues. The CDR3 region has the DNA TGCGCCAGCAGTGTTATAAGGGATAACGGGGAGCTGTTTTTT. Translated: CASSVIRDNGELFF.

The chain carries TRBV12-3 or TRBV12-4 and TRBJ2-7; no definite D call. CDR3 size: 13 residues. Trimming took off 1 base at V and 2 bases at J, with 6 bases between the two ends. CDR3 sequence: CASSLGGTYEQYF. CDR3 DNA sequence: TGTGCCAGCAGTTTAGGGGGTACCTACGAGCAGTACTTC.

This clone was counted between two and nine times. V and J are TRBV5-4 and TRBJ2-5; 9 bases are a match to TRBD1. Germline lookup yields CDR1 SGHNT and CDR2 YYREEE (reference sequence). The CDR3 loop spans 17 amino acids. Germline trimming cut 4 bases from V and 1 base from J; bases unmatched to any gene: 11. The CDR3 spells CASSRLTGGAIQETQYF. The CDR3 nucleotides are TGTGCCAGCAGCCGACTTACAGGGGGCGCGATCCAAGAGACCCAGTACTTC. Complete variable domain (other parts from reference TRBV5-4 and TRBJ2-5): ETGVTQSPTHLIKTRGQQVTLRCSSQSGHNTVSWYQQALGQGPQFIFQYYREEENGRGNFPPRFSGLQFPNYSSELNVNALELDDSALYLCASSRLTGGAIQETQYFGPGTRLLVL.

The CDR3 protein is CASSRRGNRATVLNEQYF. The CDR3 DNA sequence: TGTGCCAGCAGCCGAAGAGGGAACCGGGCGACTGTCCTGAACGAGCAGTACTTC. J is TRBJ2-7 and V is TRBV3-1 (or the pseudogene TRBV3-2), with TRBD2 as a possible D gene (5 bases). Per germline, CDR1 LGHDT and CDR2 YNNKEL (reference sequence). The CDR3 is made up of 18 amino acids. Deletions cut 4 bases from V and 5 bases from J, with 27 bases between.

This clone was detected a few times. V and J are TRBV29-1 and TRBJ2-7, with 11 bases fitting TRBD1. The length of the CDR3 is 13 residues. Germline CDR1 SQVTM, CDR2 ANQGSEA. Trimming removed 5 bases from V and 4 bases from J; junction bases left unmatched: 4. This CDR3 reads CSVPGTGGYEQYF. The CDR3 DNA follows: TGCAGCGTTCCGGGGACAGGGGGATACGAGCAGTACTTC.

The CDR3 loop is CASSYWDLEAFF. In DNA form, the CDR3 reads TGTGCCAGCAGTTACTGGGACCTTGAAGCTTTCTTT. The chain combines TRBV6-7 with TRBJ1-1, with D perhaps TRBD1 (5 bases). TRBV6-7 is reported as an ORF; its role is uncertain. This CDR3 has 12 amino acids. With 1 base removed from V and 7 bases from J, the gap between germline ends came to 7 bases.

The CDR3 spells CASSSPTDYEQYF. CDR3 DNA: TGTGCCAGCAGCTCCCCGACAGACTACGAGCAGTACTTC. The chain combines TRBV7-9 with TRBJ2-7, with D maybe TRBD1 (5 bases). CDR1 and CDR2 (germline): SEHNR, FQNEAQ (reference sequence). CDR3 length equals 13 residues. Trimming cost V 4 bases and J 3 bases, with 10 bases left between them.

The V and J genes are TRBV12-3 or TRBV12-4 and TRBJ1-2, with unresolved D. Trimming removed 6 bases from V and 8 bases from J, with 13 bases in between. The CDR3 spans 12 residues. This CDR3 reads CASSPGGKGYTF. CDR3 nucleotide sequence: TGTGCCAGCAGCCCCGGAGGAAAGGGCTACACCTTC.

The rearrangement uses TRBV2 and TRBJ2-2; 8 bases line up with TRBD1. The V gene's germline CDR1 is SNHLY and CDR2 FYNNEI. Trimming took 0 bases from V and 3 from J; bases not matched to a gene: 9. This CDR3 has 18 residues. CDR3 bases: TGTGCCAGCAGTGAAGCGCTTCGGGGGACAGGAGACACCGGGGAGCTGTTTTTT. It encodes CASSEALRGTGDTGELFF.

J is TRBJ1-1 and V is TRBV4-2; tentative D call: TRBD1 (5 bases). Trimming removed 4 bases from V and 0 bases from J, with 18 bases in between. Germline V CDR1 and CDR2: LGHNA, YNFKEQ. This CDR3 spans 17 amino acids. The CDR3 loop is CASSPLGERGMNTEAFF. The CDR3 region has the DNA TGTGCCAGCAGCCCCCTGGGGGAAAGAGGCATGAACACTGAAGCTTTCTTT.

This clone was detected once. The chain couples TRBV16 to TRBJ1-2, with TRBD1 matching over 8 bases. CDR1 and CDR2 from the germline V gene are KGHSY and FQNENV. V was pared by 4 bases and J by 4 bases, with 5 bases of the junction left unmatched. The CDR3 contains 14 residues. The CDR3 reads CASSPQGAGYGYTF. The CDR3 DNA is TGTGCCAGCAGCCCTCAGGGGGCCGGCTATGGCTACACCTTC.

The chain uses TRBV28 and TRBJ2-2; unclear D gene. V was trimmed by 6 bases and J by 4 bases, leaving 9 bases between them. Looked up from germline, CDR1 is MDHEN and CDR2 is SYDVKM. CDR3 length equals 13 residues. For the CDR3, the DNA is TGTGCCAGCAGGGCCTCTCCCACCGGGGAGCTGTTTTTT. Translated, it gives CASRASPTGELFF.

V usage is TRBV7-2 and J usage is TRBJ2-1; weak D call: TRBD2 (5 bases). Trimming cost V 4 bases and J 3 bases, with 13 bases left between them. Germline assignment: CDR1 SGHTA and CDR2 FQGNSA. The CDR3 covers 15 residues. The CDR3, as DNA: TGTGCCAGCAGCTCCCGGACTCTTGTCTACAATGAGCAGTTCTTC. Translation gives CASSSRTLVYNEQFF. Drawing the rest from reference TRBV7-2 and TRBJ2-1, the complete variable domain is GAGVSQSPSNKVTEKGKDVELRCDPISGHTALYWYRQSLGQGLEFLIYFQGNSAPDKSGLPSDRFSAERTGGSVSTLTIQRTQQEDSAVYLCASSSRTLVYNEQFFGPGTRLTVL.

The count of this clone is one. The gene calls are TRBV15 and TRBJ2-5; no firm D call. Germline CDR1 reads LNHNV; CDR2 reads YYDKDF (reference sequence). This CDR3 is built from 13 residues. The V gene lost 0 bases and the J gene lost 3 bases, with 5 bases spanning the gap. The CDR3 DNA reads as TGTGCCACCAGCAGAGAGAGAGAAGAGACCCAGTACTTC. The encoded protein is CATSREREETQYF. The whole variable domain, remainder taken from reference TRBV15 and TRBJ2-5, is DAMVIQNPRYQVTQFGKPVTLSCSQTLNHNVMYWYQQKSSQAPKLLFHYYDKDFNNEADTPDNFQSRRPNTSFCFLDIRSPGLGDTAMYLCATSREREETQYFGPGTRLLVL.

V usage is TRBV5-1 and J usage is TRBJ2-1; 9 nucleotides line up with TRBD2. Germline CDR1 SGHRS, CDR2 YFSETQ. V was clipped by 0 bases and J by 4 bases; unmatched bases: 5. The CDR3 is made up of 16 amino acids. CDR3 in DNA: TGCGCCAGCAGCTTGGATGGGCGGGGGGGTTACAATGAGCAGTTCTTC. As protein: CASSLDGRGGYNEQFF.

The table lists this clone with a few counts. The rearrangement links TRBV5-1 to TRBJ2-5, with D perhaps matching TRBD1 or TRBD2 (5 bases each). Germline CDR1 is SGHRS and CDR2 is YFSETQ. V dropped 2 bases and J dropped 9 bases, with 14 bases sitting between them. CDR3 length: 13 residues. The CDR3 DNA reads TGCGCCAGCAGCTTCGACGGGGAAGGGGCCCAGTACTTC. Translating gives CASSFDGEGAQYF.

This clone is a singleton in its sample. The chain combines TRBV10-3 with TRBJ2-1, with TRBD2 matching over 15 bases. This CDR3 region has 16 residues. With 5 bases clipped from V and 5 bases from J, the junction kept 4 bases outside the gene matches. Germline CDR1 is ENHRY and CDR2 is SYGVKD. The CDR3 loop is CAISRTSGREDNEQFF. The CDR3 DNA follows: TGTGCCATCAGTAGGACTAGCGGGAGGGAGGACAATGAGCAGTTCTTC.

This chain uses TRBV5-1 with TRBJ2-7; TRBD2 aligns across 9 bases. CDR1 is SGHRS, CDR2 YFSETQ, per germline. This CDR3 is 17 amino acids long. V lost 4 bases to trimming and J lost 4 bases; unmatched junction nucleotides: 15. The DNA of the CDR3 is TGCGCCAGCAGCCCGGATGGAGGGATTAGCGGGAGATACGAGCAGTACTTC. Translating gives CASSPDGGISGRYEQYF.